This T cell receptor (beta chain) appears in the sequencing data of a study of blood T cell repertoires in COVID-19. This CDR3 has 13 amino acids. V was pared by 6 bases and J by 5 bases, with 11 bases between. CDR1 is KGHSH, CDR2 LQKENI, per germline. Clones were sequenced by immunoSEQ multiplex PCR, and TCRdb holds only the in-frame ones, with some missing. Here the sample spans 90,000 to 100,000 clones, around 85% being singletons. The sequenced sample consisted of peripheral blood. The J gene is TRBJ2-1, the V gene TRBV18, with D possibly TRBD1 on 6 matching bases. The receptor comes from a man aged 55 to 70 with acute or convalescent COVID-19. The CDR3 bases are TGTGCCAGCTCCCGGGACACCAACAATGAGCAGTTCTTC. Translated: CASSRDTNNEQFF.